Shown below are 32 T cell receptor beta chains from a single sample sequenced in a study of STAT3 mutations in large granular lymphocyte leukemia. Study conclusions and caveats: At least one immunodominant TCR beta clonotype appeared in every T-cell large granular lymphocyte leukemia patient.

Libraries were prepared by immunoSEQ multiplex PCR; TCRdb keeps only in-frame clonotypes and omits some of them. The sample lists around 4,000 clones, roughly 80% occurring once. Which antigens these TCRs recognize remains unknown. The sequenced sample consisted of peripheral blood mononuclear cells. The receptors were sampled from a man aged 40-50 years with T-cell large granular lymphocyte leukemia. Some clones in this sample may be carry-over from other donors' samples.

The V and J genes are TRBV18 and TRBJ1-2, with a tentative D call TRBD1 (6 bases). Germline-derived CDR1 and CDR2 are KGHSH and LQKENI. The CDR3 runs 15 residues. Deletions cut 3 bases from V and 5 bases from J, with 16 bases between. CDR3 amino acids: CASSPQSGGGYGYTF. The CDR3 bases are TGTGCCAGCTCACCGCAGAGTGGAGGGGGTTATGGCTACACCTTC.

J is TRBJ2-5 and V is TRBV9, with a possible D match to TRBD2 (7 bases). V was shortened by 4 bases and J by 4 bases, with 17 bases between the two germline ends. The CDR3 totals 15 residues. Looked up from germline, CDR1 is SGDLS and CDR2 is YYNGEE. As DNA, the CDR3 is TGTGCCAGCAGCCTCGCCGGGGGGCTGGGAGAGACCCAGTACTTC. This gives the protein CASSLAGGLGETQYF.

This chain links TRBV18 with TRBJ2-2; D unclear. The CDR3 consists of 15 residues. Trimming cost V 0 bases and J 9 bases, with 14 bases left between them. Germline CDR1 reads KGHSH; CDR2 reads LQKENI. Here the CDR3 reads CASSPPSVLSRELFF. As DNA, the CDR3 is TGTGCCAGCTCACCACCGTCGGTTCTCTCCCGGGAGCTGTTTTTT.

The J gene is TRBJ1-2, the V gene TRBV18; D perhaps matches TRBD1 (6 bases). CDR3 size: 14 residues. In germline, CDR1 is KGHSH, CDR2 LQKENI. V dropped 0 bases and J dropped 5 bases, with 10 bases sitting between them. The CDR3 region is CASSPPGAGYGYTF. CDR3 sequence (DNA): TGTGCCAGCTCACCACCGGGGGCCGGATATGGCTACACCTTC. Full variable domain (outside the CDR3, taken from reference TRBV18 and TRBJ1-2): NAGVMQNPRHLVRRRGQEARLRCSPMKGHSHVYWYRQLPEEGLKFMVYLQKENIIDESGMPKERFSAEFPKEGPSILRIQQVVRGDSAAYFCASSPPGAGYGYTFGSGTRLTVV.

The chain couples TRBV2 to TRBJ1-2, with D possibly being TRBD1 (5 bases). CDR3 length: 11 residues. In germline, CDR1 is SNHLY, CDR2 FYNNEI. V dropped 7 bases and J dropped 7 bases, with 10 bases sitting between them. CDR3 sequence reads: CASTPGGGYTF. The CDR3 region has the DNA TGTGCCAGCACCCCTGGGGGTGGCTACACCTTC. The whole variable domain, remainder taken from reference TRBV2 and TRBJ1-2, is EPEVTQTPSHQVTQMGQEVILRCVPISNHLYFYWYRQILGQKVEFLVSFYNNEISEKSEIFDDQFSVERPDGSNFTLKIRSTKLEDSAMYFCASTPGGGYTFGSGTRLTVV.

This clone was recorded once. The chain joins TRBV9 to TRBJ2-3; 7 nucleotides agree with TRBD1. CDR3 length equals 14 residues. The germline V gene has CDR1 SGDLS and CDR2 YYNGEE. The V and J ends lost 0 bases and 4 bases, in that order; junction bases with no gene match: 2. The CDR3 is CASSVDQGADTQYF. The CDR3 region has the DNA TGTGCCAGCAGCGTAGATCAGGGGGCAGATACGCAGTATTTT.

The chain is built from TRBV5-1 and TRBJ2-7, with 7 bases identical to TRBD1. V trimming: 0 bases; J trimming: 2 bases; junction bases outside the gene matches: 2. Per the germline V gene, CDR1 is SGHRS and CDR2 is YFSETQ. The CDR3 runs to 14 residues. The CDR3 here is CASSLADRTYEQYF. The CDR3 nucleotides read TGCGCCAGCAGCTTGGCGGACAGGACCTACGAGCAGTACTTC.

In this sample, this clone turned up a few times. This sequence joins TRBV6-5 and TRBJ1-5, with D unclear. Looked up from germline, CDR1 is MNHEY and CDR2 is SVGAGI. The CDR3 consists of 15 residues. V was pared by 5 bases and J by 3 bases, with 14 bases between. The CDR3 DNA sequence: TGTGCCAGCAGTCCGGAACGGAGGTCCAATCAGCCCCAGCATTTT. Amino acids: CASSPERRSNQPQHF.

The chain combines TRBV25-1 with TRBJ2-1, with 10 bases aligning to TRBD1. V gave up 3 bases and J gave up 8 bases; unmatched junction bases: 7. The CDR3 is made up of 15 amino acids. Germline V gene sequence: CDR1 MGHDK, CDR2 SYGVNS. The CDR3 loop is CASSEGDRGGDEQFF. The CDR3 bases are TGTGCCAGCAGTGAGGGGGACAGGGGAGGGGATGAGCAGTTCTTC.

The chain couples TRBV27 to TRBJ1-1; 7 nucleotides line up with TRBD1. The CDR3 sequence is 15 residues long. The germline V gene has CDR1 MNHEY and CDR2 SMNVEV (reference sequence). Trimming at V came to 4 bases and at J to 0 bases, leaving 5 bases not matched to a gene. The CDR3 is CASSYSGQLNTEAFF. For the CDR3, the DNA is TGTGCCAGCAGTTATTCGGGACAGCTGAACACTGAAGCTTTCTTT.

The sample holds one count of this clone. The V and J genes are TRBV29-1 and TRBJ2-5; 13 positions agree with TRBD2. With V trimmed by 2 bases and J by 3 bases, 9 bases remained unmatched. The CDR3 runs 17 residues. The V gene's germline CDR1 is SQVTM and CDR2 ANQGSEA. The CDR3 loop is CSVESPGLAGVEETQYF. The CDR3 DNA reads TGCAGCGTTGAATCCCCCGGACTAGCGGGGGTAGAAGAGACCCAGTACTTC.

The genes are TRBV10-2 and TRBJ2-1; the D gene could be TRBD1 or TRBD2 (6 bases each). The CDR3 spans 16 residues. Per germline, CDR1 WSHSY and CDR2 SAAADI. V lost 2 bases and J lost 0, with 11 bases in between. The CDR3 sequence: CASSETPGASYNEQFF. DNA of the CDR3: TGCGCCAGCAGTGAGACCCCGGGGGCCTCCTACAATGAGCAGTTCTTC.

V is TRBV7-9 and J is TRBJ2-1; TRBD2 matches 11 bases. The V gene end was trimmed by 5 bases and the J gene end by 4 bases; junction bases not matched to a gene: 7. This CDR3 contains 16 residues. Germline CDR1 reads SEHNR; CDR2 reads FQNEAQ (reference sequence). The CDR3 region is CASSRTPSGGYNEQFF. CDR3 DNA: TGTGCCAGCAGCCGGACCCCTAGCGGGGGGTACAATGAGCAGTTCTTC.

The rearrangement links TRBV7-9 to TRBJ2-5, with 13 bases fitting TRBD2. CDR3 length: 16 amino acids. Germline lookup yields CDR1 SEHNR and CDR2 FQNEAQ (reference sequence). V shed 6 bases and J 4 bases; nucleotides not matched to a gene: 8. CDR3 protein: CASSPTSGGALETQYF. The CDR3 DNA reads TGTGCCAGCAGTCCCACTAGCGGGGGGGCCTTAGAGACCCAGTACTTC.

The genes are TRBV25-1 and TRBJ1-5; D is unclear. The V gene lost 4 bases and the J gene lost 0 bases, with 7 bases spanning the gap. This CDR3 is built from 14 residues. Per the germline V gene, CDR1 is MGHDK and CDR2 is SYGVNS. The CDR3 nucleotides are TGTGCCAGCAGTGGGCTTTTTAGCAATCAGCCCCAGCATTTT. It specifies CASSGLFSNQPQHF.

This rearrangement joins TRBV20-1 to TRBJ1-1, with a tentative D call TRBD1 (6 bases). CDR3 length equals 11 residues. V was clipped by 4 bases and J by 10 bases, with 13 bases between them. Germline-derived CDR1 and CDR2 are DFQATT and SNEGSKA (reference sequence). CDR3 in DNA: TGCAGTGCTACCAGACAGGTTGGAGCTTTCTTT. Protein sequence: CSATRQVGAFF.

This clone occurred once. The J gene is TRBJ2-5, the V gene TRBV30; TRBD2 is a possible D gene (6 bases). The CDR3 has 15 amino acids. Germline CDR1 is GTSNPN and CDR2 is SVGIG (reference sequence). Trimming stripped 2 bases from V and 1 base from J, with 14 bases between. The chain's CDR3 is CAWSQGREIQETQYF. CDR3 bases: TGTGCCTGGAGTCAGGGACGGGAGATCCAAGAGACCCAGTACTTC.

This clone came up once. The rearrangement joins TRBV9 to TRBJ1-1; D is uncertain. Germline V lookup: CDR1 SGDLS, CDR2 YYNGEE. V gave up 6 bases and J gave up 1 base, with 13 bases separating them. The CDR3 runs to 14 residues. In DNA, the CDR3 is TGTGCCAGCACCCGAGACATATCGAACACTGAAGCTTTCTTT. This codes for CASTRDISNTEAFF.

V and J are TRBV4-1 and TRBJ2-1; perhaps TRBD1 as D (6 bases). The CDR3 has 17 residues. V was cut by 1 base and J by 6 bases, with 19 bases left in between. The V gene's germline CDR1 is MGHRA and CDR2 YSYEKL. For the CDR3, the DNA is TGCGCCAGCAGCCAAGTAGGGGGACCCGATGGCGGCAATGAGCAGTTCTTC. Protein: CASSQVGGPDGGNEQFF.

The chain is built from TRBV7-2 and TRBJ1-6; perhaps TRBD1 as D (5 bases). The CDR3 has 15 amino acids. V shed 3 bases and J shed 7 bases, with 13 bases lying between them. Germline CDR1 and CDR2: SGHTA and FQGNSA. The CDR3 spells CASSFWGVQNSPLHF. The DNA of the CDR3 is TGTGCCAGCAGCTTTTGGGGGGTTCAAAATTCACCCCTCCACTTT.

The gene calls are TRBV30 and TRBJ1-3; D remains ambiguous. The CDR3 runs 14 residues. The V gene's germline CDR1 is GTSNPN and CDR2 SVGIG (reference sequence). Trimming pared 3 bases from V and 2 bases from J, leaving 11 bases between. CDR3: CAWRGGHAGNTIYF. DNA of the CDR3: TGTGCCTGGAGAGGAGGGCATGCTGGAAACACCATATATTTT.

By share of the sample, this clone is medium-sized. The V call is TRBV7-8, the J call TRBJ2-2; tentatively, D is TRBD2 (6 bases). V was trimmed by 5 bases and J by 13 bases, leaving 17 bases between them. Germline CDR1 and CDR2: SGHVS and FQNEAQ. The CDR3 consists of 13 residues. The CDR3 coding sequence is TGTGCCAGCAGCCCTCGGAGGGAAGGGTGGCTGTTTTTT. This sequence encodes CASSPRREGWLFF. The variable domain in full, completed from reference TRBV7-8 and TRBJ2-2, reads GAGVSQSPRYKVAKRGQDVALRCDPISGHVSLFWYQQALGQGPEFLTYFQNEAQLDKSGLPSDRFFAERPEGSVSTLKIQRTQQEDSAVYLCASSPRREGWLFFGEGSRLTVL.

The chain employs TRBV5-4 and TRBJ1-3, with 7 bases fitting TRBD1. CDR1 is SGHNT, CDR2 YYREEE, per germline (reference sequence). The ends lost 4 bases at V and 1 base at J; junction bases unmatched: 2. This CDR3 has 14 residues. The CDR3 loop is CASSQTGSGNTIYF. CDR3 sequence (DNA): TGTGCCAGCAGCCAGACAGGGTCTGGAAACACCATATATTTT.

This chain uses TRBV4-3 with TRBJ1-1; D is unclear. V lost 1 base, J lost 2 bases, and 11 bases lay in between. Germline CDR1 and CDR2: LGHNA and YSLEER. This CDR3 region has 15 residues. The DNA for the CDR3 is TGCGCCAGCAGCCAAGGAACGGGATTAAACACTGAAGCTTTCTTT. It is translated as CASSQGTGLNTEAFF.

The chain joins TRBV18 to TRBJ1-2; 8 bases are shared with TRBD1. CDR3 size: 14 residues. The germline gives CDR1 KGHSH, CDR2 LQKENI. Unmatched junction bases numbered 6, after V lost 3 bases and J lost 6 bases. Here the CDR3 DNA reads TGTGCCAGCTCACCGAGGGACAGGCCCCATGGCTACACCTTC. Residues: CASSPRDRPHGYTF. Supplemented by reference TRBV18 and TRBJ1-2, the full variable domain reads NAGVMQNPRHLVRRRGQEARLRCSPMKGHSHVYWYRQLPEEGLKFMVYLQKENIIDESGMPKERFSAEFPKEGPSILRIQQVVRGDSAAYFCASSPRDRPHGYTFGSGTRLTVV.

The J gene is TRBJ2-1, the V gene TRBV6-5; 7 nucleotides align to TRBD1. Germline loops: CDR1 MNHEY, CDR2 SVGAGI. Unmatched junction bases numbered 5, after V lost 0 bases and J lost 12 bases. The CDR3 covers 13 residues. In DNA form, the CDR3 reads TGTGCCAGCAGTTACTCGAGGGGGCCTCTGCAGTTCTTC. It codes for CASSYSRGPLQFF.

V and J are TRBV30 and TRBJ2-5; 7 bases fit TRBD1. The CDR3 has 14 residues. The germline V gene encodes CDR1 GTSNPN and CDR2 SVGIG (reference sequence). The J segment lost 2 bases and the V segment lost 5 bases, leaving 8 bases of the junction unmatched. In DNA form, the CDR3 reads TGTGCCTGGGGGGGACAGAAAATTCAAGAGACCCAGTACTTC. Its translation: CAWGGQKIQETQYF.

V is TRBV10-3 and J is TRBJ2-7; D unresolved. CDR3 length: 13 amino acids. Germline values: CDR1 ENHRY, CDR2 SYGVKD. The ends were cut back, 3 bases at V and 3 bases at J, with 9 bases in the middle. The CDR3 spells CAISDPVGYEQYF. CDR3 DNA sequence: TGTGCCATCAGTGACCCCGTCGGCTACGAGCAGTACTTC.

The genes are TRBV19 and TRBJ1-5; no firm D call. CDR1 and CDR2 (germline): LNHDA, SQIVND (reference sequence). This CDR3 has 14 amino acids. V was clipped by 3 bases and J by 1 base, with 7 bases between them. The CDR3 loop reads CASSMRLSNQPQHF. The CDR3, as DNA: TGTGCCAGTAGTATGAGGCTGAGCAATCAGCCCCAGCATTTT.

The V call is TRBV7-2, the J call TRBJ1-1; D uncertain. V was cut by 4 bases and J by 0 bases, with 6 bases left in between. Germline V gene data show CDR1 as SGHTA and CDR2 as FQGNSA. CDR3 length: 13 residues. The DNA for the CDR3 is TGTGCCAGCAGCTCCCAGATGAACACTGAAGCTTTCTTT. Its protein is CASSSQMNTEAFF.

In its sample, this clone was seen a few times. The V call is TRBV21-1, the J call TRBJ2-7; TRBD2 is taken as the D call from the table, unchecked against the DNA. TRBV21-1 is annotated as a pseudogene. The CDR3 is 13 amino acids. For the CDR3, the DNA is TGTGCCAGGTCTAGCGGGAGGCCCTACGAGCAGTACTTC. It is translated as CARSSGRPYEQYF.

This clone was seen a single time. The gene calls are TRBV7-9 and TRBJ1-4; D ambiguous. This CDR3 has 14 residues. The germline V gene encodes CDR1 SEHNR and CDR2 FQNEAQ (reference sequence). The V gene lost 0 bases and the J gene lost 7 bases, with 9 bases spanning the gap. CDR3 in DNA: TGTGCCAGCAGCTTAGCTAACGCAGCTGAAAAACTGTTTTTT. This encodes CASSLANAAEKLFF.